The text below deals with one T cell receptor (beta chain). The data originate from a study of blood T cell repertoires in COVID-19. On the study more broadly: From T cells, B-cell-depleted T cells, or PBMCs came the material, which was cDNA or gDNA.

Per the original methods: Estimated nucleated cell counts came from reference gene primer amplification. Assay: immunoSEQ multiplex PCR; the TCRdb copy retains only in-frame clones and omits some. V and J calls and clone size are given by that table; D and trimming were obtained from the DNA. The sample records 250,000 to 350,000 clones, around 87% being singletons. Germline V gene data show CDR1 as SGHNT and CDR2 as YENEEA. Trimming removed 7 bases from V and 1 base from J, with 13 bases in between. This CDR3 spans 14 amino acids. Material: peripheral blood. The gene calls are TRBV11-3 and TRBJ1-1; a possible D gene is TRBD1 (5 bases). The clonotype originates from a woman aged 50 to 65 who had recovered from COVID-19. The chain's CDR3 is CASIWGSPNTEAFF. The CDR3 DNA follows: TGTGCCAGCATTTGGGGCAGTCCGAACACTGAAGCTTTCTTT.